The sequence of this T cell receptor (beta chain) was determined in a study of cytomegalovirus exposure and HLA in healthy donors. The CDR3 is made up of 16 amino acids. From germline, CDR1 is GTSNPN and CDR2 SVGIG (reference sequence). The V gene end was trimmed by 5 bases and the J gene end by 0 bases; junction bases not matched to a gene: 9. The PCR had 60 Vbeta and 13 Jbeta primers. Only in-frame clones appear in the TCRdb table, and some are missing; sequencing was by immunoSEQ multiplex PCR. The sample contains about 99,000 clones, around three quarters of which appear only once. The chain employs TRBV30 and TRBJ1-1, with 10 bases fitting TRBD1. The sequenced material came from PBMCs. This TCR came from a woman under 30 in good health and CMV-seropositive. CDR3: CAWGTGVRLLNTEAFF. For the CDR3, the DNA is TGTGCCTGGGGGACAGGGGTCCGACTGCTGAACACTGAAGCTTTCTTT.